Listed below are T cell receptor beta chains from one sample, sequenced in a study of beta chain features in type 1 diabetes. Produced via immunoSEQ multiplex PCR; TCRdb's table is partial and in-frame only. The sample has 350,000 to 450,000 clones, about 14% seen once; the top ten hold less than 0.04%. The sample was naive CD4+ T cells from blood. These receptors were taken from a man aged 25 to 40 in good health. Both conserved end residues are part of each CDR3. A D gene is named only where the DNA matches it firmly. Clone sizes are given selectively: once, few, many, or a class where the clone is expanded.

V	size	length	D	J	CDR3	DNA
TRBV15	.	15	.	TRBJ1-2	CATSRDRGRLYGYTF	TGTGCCACCAGCAGAGATCGGGGGCGGCTCTATGGCTACACCTTC
TRBV19	few	12	.	TRBJ1-1	CASSIVRGDAFF	TGTGCCAGTAGTATAGTTAGGGGTGACGCTTTCTTT
TRBV7-2	.	14	.	TRBJ2-3	CASSLWSSTDTQYF	TGTGCCAGCAGCTTATGGTCAAGCACAGATACGCAGTATTTT
TRBV25-1	.	13	.	TRBJ2-3	CASQMRSTDTQYF	TGTGCCAGTCAAATGCGCAGCACAGATACGCAGTATTTT
TRBV27	.	16	TRBD2	TRBJ2-1	CASSLPGLAGYNEQFF	TGTGCCAGCAGTTTACCGGGACTAGCGGGTTACAATGAGCAGTTCTTC
TRBV7-2	.	11	.	TRBJ2-5	CASSLWGTQYF	TGTGCCAGCAGCTTATGGGGGACCCAGTACTTC
TRBV5-1	.	15	.	TRBJ2-5	CASSLASIGQETQYF	TGCGCCAGCAGCTTGGCTAGCATCGGACAAGAGACCCAGTACTTC
TRBV7-2	.	16	.	TRBJ1-2	CASSLVHGGPGYGYTF	TGTGCCAGCAGCCTCGTCCACGGAGGACCCGGCTATGGCTACACCTTC
TRBV7-2	.	15	.	TRBJ2-5	CASSSGLQPRETQYF	TGTGCCAGCAGCTCGGGACTGCAGCCAAGAGAGACCCAGTACTTC
TRBV7-9	.	16	.	TRBJ2-5	CASRPNHRDPRETQYF	TGTGCCAGCAGACCCAACCATAGGGACCCCAGGGAGACCCAGTACTTC
TRBV29-1	.	15	TRBD2	TRBJ2-1	CSVGLAGGPGNEQFF	TGCAGCGTTGGGCTAGCGGGAGGGCCGGGGAATGAGCAGTTCTTC
TRBV6-1	.	13	TRBD1	TRBJ1-1	CASSLQDRAEAFF	TGTGCCAGCAGCCTCCAAGACAGGGCTGAAGCTTTCTTT
TRBV29-1	.	13	TRBD1	TRBJ1-2	CSVAGGRGYGYTF	TGCAGCGTCGCAGGGGGGCGGGGCTATGGCTACACCTTC
TRBV7-2	.	15	TRBD2	TRBJ2-1	CASSLEGLAGVEQFF	TGTGCCAGCAGCTTAGAGGGCCTAGCGGGAGTTGAGCAGTTCTTC
TRBV12-5	few	11	.	TRBJ2-5	CASSLEETQYF	TGTGCTAGTTCCCTTGAAGAGACCCAGTACTTC
TRBV29-1	.	8	.	TRBJ1-2	CSVEATTF	TGCAGCGTTGAAGCAACGACCTTC
TRBV2	few	16	TRBD1	TRBJ1-6	CASSAFSDRGSSPLHF	TGTGCCAGCAGTGCGTTTTCGGACAGGGGATCCTCACCCCTCCACTTT
TRBV19	.	14	.	TRBJ2-5	CASSAGQHQETQYF	TGTGCCAGTAGTGCGGGACAGCATCAAGAGACCCAGTACTTC
TRBV7-9	few	17	TRBD2	TRBJ2-2	CASTTFIGGSGTGELFF	TGTGCCAGCACCACTTTCATAGGCGGGAGCGGTACCGGGGAGCTGTTTTTT
TRBV19	.	13	.	TRBJ2-3	CASSMELTDTQYF	TGTGCCAGTAGTATGGAGCTTACAGATACGCAGTATTTT
TRBV2	few	14	.	TRBJ1-2	CASSVDGLRYGYTF	TGTGCCAGCAGTGTAGACGGCCTTCGGTATGGCTACACCTTC
TRBV13	many	14	TRBD2	TRBJ2-1	CASLRLAGANEQFF	TGTGCCAGCCTCAGACTAGCGGGAGCCAATGAGCAGTTCTTC
TRBV7-2	once	16	.	TRBJ1-1	CASSPRAGGRDTEAFF	TGTGCCAGCAGCCCCCGGGCGGGGGGACGGGACACTGAAGCTTTCTTT
TRBV6-5	few	13	.	TRBJ2-2	CASSLLNTGELFF	TGTGCCAGCAGTTTGCTAAACACCGGGGAGCTGTTTTTT
TRBV7-2	few	13	.	TRBJ2-1	CASSSSLYNEQFF	TGTGCCAGCAGTTCGTCACTATACAATGAGCAGTTCTTC
TRBV9	.	14	.	TRBJ2-2	CASSVMLNTGELFF	TGTGCCAGCAGCGTGATGCTGAACACCGGGGAGCTGTTTTTT
TRBV18	.	15	.	TRBJ2-5	CASSPQPGAQETQYF	TGTGCCAGCTCACCACAACCGGGGGCCCAAGAGACCCAGTACTTC
TRBV23-1	many	17	.	TRBJ1-4	CASSQSGRGATNEKLFF	TGCGCCAGCAGTCAATCCGGGCGAGGAGCAACTAATGAAAAACTGTTTTTT
TRBV4-3	.	14	TRBD1	TRBJ1-6	CASSHRDRGSPLHF	TGCGCCAGCAGCCACCGGGACAGGGGTTCACCCCTCCACTTT
TRBV4-2	.	12	.	TRBJ2-2	CASSQDRGELFF	TGTGCCAGCAGCCAAGATAGAGGGGAGCTGTTTTTT
TRBV7-9	few	16	TRBD2	TRBJ2-1	CASSSGSGGSYNEQFF	TGTGCCAGCAGCTCAGGTAGCGGGGGGTCCTACAATGAGCAGTTCTTC
TRBV29-1	few	13	.	TRBJ1-1	CSVHRDIQGEAFF	TGCAGCGTCCATCGGGACATCCAGGGTGAAGCTTTCTTT
TRBV12-5	.	14	.	TRBJ2-5	CASGLGTRMETQYF	TGTGCTAGTGGTTTGGGGACAAGGATGGAGACCCAGTACTTC
TRBV7-8	.	15	.	TRBJ2-1	CASSLSGDTYNEQFF	TGTGCCAGCAGCTTATCCGGGGACACCTACAATGAGCAGTTCTTC
TRBV6-5	few	12	.	TRBJ2-7	CASTGAAYEQYF	TGTGCCAGCACAGGGGCAGCCTACGAGCAGTACTTC